These 23 T cell receptor beta chains share one sample of origin, sequenced in a study of T cell changes during pregnancy in multiple sclerosis. TCRdb's copy holds only in-frame clones and misses some; the assay was immunoSEQ multiplex PCR. The table lists 29,000 or so clones, about 88% of them singletons. Sequenced material: CD8+ T cells from peripheral blood mononuclear cells, taken in the second trimester of pregnancy. All receptors come from a female donor with multiple sclerosis, enrolled in a pregnancy study.

The V gene is TRBV6-4, the J gene TRBJ2-2; tentatively, D is TRBD2 (5 bases). The germline CDR1 and CDR2 sequences are MRHNA and SNTAGT. This CDR3 spans 18 amino acids. V dropped 0 bases and J dropped 4 bases, with 18 bases sitting between them. The CDR3 spells CASSDSRSEGEVTGELFF. CDR3 nucleotides: TGTGCCAGCAGTGACTCGAGGTCTGAGGGAGAGGTCACCGGGGAGCTGTTTTTT.

This clone was seen just once. V is TRBV28 and J is TRBJ1-2; possibly TRBD1 for D (6 bases). The germline V gene encodes CDR1 MDHEN and CDR2 SYDVKM. The CDR3 length is 16 residues. The V gene lost 5 bases and the J gene lost 7 bases, with 23 bases spanning the gap. The CDR3 loop is CASSTSIETGSAGYTF. CDR3 nucleotide sequence: TGTGCCAGCAGTACCTCGATCGAAACAGGGTCGGCTGGCTACACCTTC.

This sequence joins TRBV18 and TRBJ2-5; TRBD1 aligns across 8 bases. The germline CDR1 and CDR2 sequences are KGHSH and LQKENI. The CDR3 totals 16 residues. The ends lost 1 base at V and 0 bases at J; junction bases unmatched: 4. CDR3 amino acids: CASSPRTGPDQETQYF. CDR3 in DNA: TGTGCCAGCTCACCACGGACAGGGCCCGACCAAGAGACCCAGTACTTC. The full variable domain, rest sourced from reference TRBV18 and TRBJ2-5, is NAGVMQNPRHLVRRRGQEARLRCSPMKGHSHVYWYRQLPEEGLKFMVYLQKENIIDESGMPKERFSAEFPKEGPSILRIQQVVRGDSAAYFCASSPRTGPDQETQYFGPGTRLLVL.

This chain links TRBV7-9 with TRBJ2-7; D unresolved. The CDR3 contains 15 residues. V was shortened by 0 bases and J by 0 bases, with 9 bases between the two germline ends. The germline CDR1 and CDR2 sequences are SEHNR and FQNEAQ (reference sequence). CDR3 sequence (DNA): TGTGCCAGCAGCTTAGCTTCACAGAGCTCCTACGAGCAGTACTTC. Protein sequence: CASSLASQSSYEQYF.

This rearrangement joins TRBV7-6 to TRBJ2-2; 8 bases align to TRBD1. The CDR3 runs to 14 residues. The trim removed 5 bases at V and 6 bases at J, leaving 5 bases unmatched. Germline CDR1 reads SGHVS; CDR2 reads FNYEAQ. CDR3 sequence: CASSNGQGPGELFF. DNA for the CDR3: TGTGCCAGCAGCAACGGACAGGGTCCCGGGGAGCTGTTTTTT.

The rearrangement links TRBV11-2 to TRBJ2-7; 8 nucleotides agree with TRBD1. The length of the CDR3 is 15 residues. The V and J ends lost 4 bases and 0 bases, in that order; junction bases with no gene match: 5. CDR1 is SGHAT, CDR2 FQNNGV, per germline. This CDR3 reads CASSSGQVGSYEQYF. CDR3 DNA: TGTGCCAGCAGCTCGGGACAGGTTGGCTCCTACGAGCAGTACTTC.

The CDR3 DNA reads TGTGCCAGCAGTTTAAGAGGTAGCACAGATACGCAGTATTTT. Translating it yields CASSLRGSTDTQYF. The chain links TRBV27 to TRBJ2-3; D unclear. Germline assignment: CDR1 MNHEY and CDR2 SMNVEV (reference sequence). The V and J ends lost 2 bases and 0 bases respectively, with 6 bases between them. The CDR3 covers 14 residues.

This chain connects TRBV15 to TRBJ2-3, with TRBD2 matching 7 bases. Germline loops: CDR1 LNHNV, CDR2 YYDKDF (reference sequence). CDR3 length: 15 amino acids. Trimming removed 0 bases from V and 3 bases from J; junction bases left unmatched: 3. CDR3 in amino acids: CATSRDGGRTDTQYF. In DNA, the CDR3 is TGTGCCACCAGCAGAGATGGCGGGAGAACAGATACGCAGTATTTT.

V is TRBV4-3 and J is TRBJ2-7; TRBD1 is a possible D gene (5 bases). The germline V gene has CDR1 LGHNA and CDR2 YSLEER. The V gene lost 4 bases and the J gene lost 4 bases, with 14 bases spanning the gap. The CDR3 totals 14 residues. CDR3 in amino acids: CASSPAQGMYEQYF. The CDR3 nucleotides are TGCGCCAGCAGCCCAGCGCAGGGCATGTACGAGCAGTACTTC.

The chain employs TRBV7-9 and TRBJ2-5; D is undetermined. There are 12 residues in the CDR3. Germline V lookup: CDR1 SEHNR, CDR2 FQNEAQ (reference sequence). V lost 2 bases to trimming and J lost 4 bases, with 5 bases between them. The CDR3 bases are TGTGCCAGCAGCTTATCCGGAGAGACCCAGTACTTC. Residues: CASSLSGETQYF.

In its sample, this clone ranks as medium-sized. Within the sample, other DNA sequences also encode this same CDR3. The rearrangement uses TRBV7-8 and TRBJ1-5; 9 bases match TRBD1. CDR3 length: 15 amino acids. V trimming: 1 base; J trimming: 4 bases; junction bases outside the gene matches: 2. CDR1 SGHVS and CDR2 FQNEAQ come from the germline V gene. The CDR3 coding sequence is TGTGCCAGCAGCTTAGAGGACAGGGGAAATCAGCCCCAGCATTTT. Its translation is CASSLEDRGNQPQHF.

The rearrangement joins TRBV27 to TRBJ2-2; perhaps TRBD1 as D (6 bases). V gave up 4 bases and J gave up 5 bases, with 17 bases separating them. This CDR3 is built from 16 residues. Germline V gives CDR1 MNHEY, CDR2 SMNVEV (reference sequence). CDR3 nucleotides: TGTGCCAGCAGTTCGTTCGGACAGAAGCCAACCGGGGAGCTGTTTTTT. This sequence encodes CASSSFGQKPTGELFF.

V is TRBV13 and J is TRBJ2-7; 9 positions match TRBD1. V lost 5 bases to trimming and J lost 3 bases; unmatched junction nucleotides: 11. From germline, CDR1 is PRHDT and CDR2 FYEKMQ (reference sequence). This CDR3 has 16 amino acids. The CDR3 sequence is CASSLVRDRVIYEQYF. CDR3 DNA: TGTGCCAGCAGCCTGGTCCGGGACAGGGTTATCTACGAGCAGTACTTC.

The chain joins TRBV6-1 to TRBJ2-1; 9 bases are a match to TRBD2. V was pared by 3 bases and J by 4 bases, with 4 bases of the junction left unmatched. CDR1 and CDR2 (germline): MNHNS, SASEGT. There are 15 residues in the CDR3. DNA for the CDR3: TGTGCCAGCAGTGACGCGGGGGGGGGTTACAATGAGCAGTTCTTC. Its protein product is CASSDAGGGYNEQFF.

This clone was observed a single time. The DNA of the CDR3 is TGTGCCAGCAGGGAATATTTAGCGGGAGGGCCGTACAATGAGCAGTTCTTC. Translated, it gives CASREYLAGGPYNEQFF. The rearrangement links TRBV27 to TRBJ2-1; 11 bases map to TRBD2. Germline CDR1 reads MNHEY; CDR2 reads SMNVEV (reference sequence). The CDR3 consists of 17 residues. With 6 bases clipped from V and 4 bases from J, the junction kept 11 bases outside the gene matches.

The chain couples TRBV27 to TRBJ2-1; 10 nucleotides align to TRBD2. CDR3 length: 15 residues. Germline-derived CDR1 and CDR2 are MNHEY and SMNVEV (reference sequence). V lost 5 bases and J lost 3; bases outside the gene matches: 4. The CDR3 region has the DNA TGTGCCAGCAGTCCCGGGACTAGCGTCTACAATGAGCAGTTCTTC. Its translation is CASSPGTSVYNEQFF.

This chain uses TRBV30 with TRBJ2-3, with 7 bases that match TRBD2. Germline CDR1 and CDR2: GTSNPN and SVGIG (reference sequence). CDR3 size: 15 residues. The J segment lost 3 bases and the V segment lost 0 bases, leaving 6 bases of the junction unmatched. CDR3 coding DNA: TGTGCCTGGAGTGTGTCTAGCGGTGTTACAGATACGCAGTATTTT. This encodes CAWSVSSGVTDTQYF. Full variable domain (outside the CDR3, taken from reference TRBV30 and TRBJ2-3): SQTIHQWPATLVQPVGSPLSLECTVEGTSNPNLYWYRQAAGRGLQLLFYSVGIGQISSEVPQNLSASRPQDRQFILSSKKLLLSDSGFYLCAWSVSSGVTDTQYFGPGTRLTVL.

The genes are TRBV7-8 and TRBJ2-7; D is uncertain. The germline V gene encodes CDR1 SGHVS and CDR2 FQNEAQ. Trimming took off 6 bases at V and 2 bases at J, with 14 bases between the two ends. The CDR3 extends over 14 amino acids. CDR3 nucleotides: TGTGCCAGCAGTAGAACCTCAGAGGCCTACGAGCAGTACTTC. Protein: CASSRTSEAYEQYF. The entire variable domain, with the rest obtained from reference TRBV7-8 and TRBJ2-7, is as follows: GAGVSQSPRYKVAKRGQDVALRCDPISGHVSLFWYQQALGQGPEFLTYFQNEAQLDKSGLPSDRFFAERPEGSVSTLKIQRTQQEDSAVYLCASSRTSEAYEQYFGPGTRLTVT.

The rearrangement joins TRBV27 to TRBJ1-6; the match to TRBD1 covers 8 bases. Trimming took 0 bases from V and 10 from J; bases not matched to a gene: 5. The germline V gene encodes CDR1 MNHEY and CDR2 SMNVEV (reference sequence). The CDR3 extends over 15 amino acids. The CDR3: CASSLSPGGTSPLHF. Written as DNA, the CDR3 is TGTGCCAGCAGTTTATCCCCAGGGGGCACCTCACCCCTCCACTTT.

The rearrangement links TRBV28 to TRBJ1-4, with D hard to call. Trimming shortened V by 4 bases and J by 5 bases, and 11 bases separated the two germline ends. CDR3 length: 14 residues. Germline V lookup: CDR1 MDHEN, CDR2 SYDVKM. CDR3: CASSSLNRNEKLFF. CDR3 nucleotide sequence: TGTGCCAGCAGTTCTCTCAATAGAAATGAAAAACTGTTTTTT.

This CDR3 is CASSEENKPEQYF. Here the CDR3 DNA reads TGTGCCAGCAGTGAAGAAAACAAACCCGAGCAGTACTTC. V is TRBV2 and J is TRBJ2-7, with D hard to call. The CDR3 totals 13 residues. The germline gives CDR1 SNHLY, CDR2 FYNNEI. V gave up 1 base and J gave up 6 bases, with 10 bases separating them.

The chain employs TRBV5-5 and TRBJ1-6; D remains unclear. The CDR3 runs to 17 residues. Germline loops: CDR1 SGHKS, CDR2 YYEKEE (reference sequence). V gave up 0 bases and J gave up 9 bases, with 19 bases separating them. The CDR3 nucleotides are TGTGCCAGCAGCTTGGAAGGTTGGCGGGATAATCGTTCACCCCTCCACTTT. Amino acids: CASSLEGWRDNRSPLHF.

The chain links TRBV28 to TRBJ2-1; TRBD2 matches 11 bases. After removal of 6 bases from V and 3 bases from J, the junction contained 4 bases not matched to a gene. This CDR3 spans 15 amino acids. CDR1 MDHEN and CDR2 SYDVKM come from the germline V gene. CDR3 nucleotide sequence: TGTGCCAGCAGCACGGGACTAGCGGACTACAATGAGCAGTTCTTC. Translation gives CASSTGLADYNEQFF.